A single sample is the source of the 2 T cell receptor beta chains below, sequenced in a study of T cells expressing NK-cell markers. TCRdb re-called the 5' RACE reads and gives one entry per CDR3 protein, without DNA. The listing contains 130,000 to 150,000 distinct CDR3 sequences. The sequenced material came from blood T cells: a sorted CD56 or NKG2C T cell subset, CD4+ or CD8+ T cells, or bulk PBMC T cells (not recorded which). The receptors originated from a young man in good health.

This rearrangement joins TRBV27 to TRBJ2-7; TCRdb calls TRBD1, which cannot be checked without DNA. The CDR3 runs to 13 residues. Germline assignment: CDR1 MNHEY and CDR2 SMNVEV (reference sequence). The CDR3 spells CASSYQGGYEQYF.

The rearrangement joins TRBV5-5 to TRBJ2-5; the TRBD1 assignment by TCRdb is unverifiable without DNA. The germline CDR1 and CDR2 sequences are SGHKS and YYEKEE (reference sequence). The CDR3 contains 14 residues. CDR3 region: CASSPTGGYETQYF.